A selection of T cell receptor beta chains follows, all from one sample in a study of CD8+CD57+ T cells in acquired aplastic anemia. TCRdb reprocessed the reads via MiXCR and lists one record per CDR3 protein. This table holds 400,000 to 450,000 distinct CDR3 sequences, approximately 70% found once. The sequenced sample was sorted CD4+, CD8+, or CD8+CD57+ T cells (not recorded which) from PBMCs. The receptors originated from a human donor in good health, serving as a control. CDR3s include the opening cysteine and the closing phenylalanine or tryptophan. Rows give clone size only sometimes, using once, few, many, or a class for an expanded clone.

j_call: TRBJ2-3
v_call: TRBV15
clone_size: .
cdr3_aa: CATSRDHSDTQYF

j_call: TRBJ2-1
v_call: TRBV10-3
clone_size: .
cdr3_aa: CAIGTNPGSNEQFF

j_call: TRBJ2-1
v_call: TRBV12-3/TRBV12-4
clone_size: .
cdr3_aa: CASTINRGQNEQFF

j_call: TRBJ2-1
v_call: TRBV9
clone_size: .
cdr3_aa: CATRSGTSGSVEQFF

j_call: .
v_call: TRBV7-3
clone_size: .
cdr3_aa: CASSLLGGQRQHF

j_call: TRBJ2-5
v_call: TRBV2
clone_size: once
cdr3_aa: CAIPGGVSPDTQYF

j_call: TRBJ2-5
v_call: TRBV20-1
clone_size: .
cdr3_aa: CSATSGGVQETQYF

j_call: TRBJ1-6
v_call: TRBV7-3
clone_size: once
cdr3_aa: CASSFEGAGNSPLHF

j_call: TRBJ1-1
v_call: TRBV15
clone_size: .
cdr3_aa: CATSRESGYTEAFF

j_call: TRBJ1-1
v_call: TRBV9
clone_size: .
cdr3_aa: CATRRDSLSTEAFF